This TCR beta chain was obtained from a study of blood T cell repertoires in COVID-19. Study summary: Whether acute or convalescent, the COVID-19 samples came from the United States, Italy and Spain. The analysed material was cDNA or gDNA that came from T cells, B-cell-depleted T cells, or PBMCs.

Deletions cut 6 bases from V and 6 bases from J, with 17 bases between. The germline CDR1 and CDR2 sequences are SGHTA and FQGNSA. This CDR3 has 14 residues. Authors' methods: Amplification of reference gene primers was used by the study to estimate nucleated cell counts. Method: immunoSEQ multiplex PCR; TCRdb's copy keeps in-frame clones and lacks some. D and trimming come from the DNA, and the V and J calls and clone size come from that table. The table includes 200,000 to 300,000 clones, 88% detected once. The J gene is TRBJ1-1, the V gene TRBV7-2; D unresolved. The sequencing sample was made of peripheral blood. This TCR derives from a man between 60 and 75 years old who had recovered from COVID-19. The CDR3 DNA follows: TGTGCCAGCAGTTACCCGTCGGGAGGCGCTGAAGCTTTCTTT. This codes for CASSYPSGGAEAFF.